The present TCR beta chain was sequenced within a study of cytomegalovirus exposure and HLA in healthy donors. The study, taken as a whole, reports: Immune exposure information available was restricted to CMV serostatus.

This CDR3 is built from 14 residues. Trimming pared 4 bases from V and 0 bases from J, leaving 10 bases between. Germline lookup yields CDR1 GTSNPN and CDR2 SVGIG (reference sequence). For this clone: Its antigen is not known.

PCR used 60 Vbeta primers and 13 Jbeta primers. Produced via immunoSEQ multiplex PCR; TCRdb's table is partial and in-frame only. The sample holds approximately 160,000 clones, approximately 71% seen once. The sequence was obtained from a woman under 30 in good health and CMV-seropositive. The genes are TRBV30 and TRBJ2-1, with D tentatively TRBD2 (5 bases). The sequencing input was PBMCs. This CDR3 reads CAWNLANSYNEQFF. In DNA, the CDR3 is TGTGCCTGGAACCTAGCCAACTCCTACAATGAGCAGTTCTTC.